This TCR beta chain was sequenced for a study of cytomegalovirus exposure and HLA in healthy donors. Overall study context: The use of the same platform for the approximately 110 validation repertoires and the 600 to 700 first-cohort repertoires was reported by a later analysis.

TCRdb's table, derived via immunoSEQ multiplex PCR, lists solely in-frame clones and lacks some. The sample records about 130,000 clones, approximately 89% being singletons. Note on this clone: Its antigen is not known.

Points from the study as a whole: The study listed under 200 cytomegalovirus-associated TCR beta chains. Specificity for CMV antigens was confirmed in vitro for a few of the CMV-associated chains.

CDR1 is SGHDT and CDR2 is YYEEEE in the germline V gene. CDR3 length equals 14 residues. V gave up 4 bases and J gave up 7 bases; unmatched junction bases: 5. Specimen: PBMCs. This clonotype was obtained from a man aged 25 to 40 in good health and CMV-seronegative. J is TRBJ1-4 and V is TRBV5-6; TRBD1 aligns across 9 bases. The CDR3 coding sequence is TGTGCCAGCAGCCTGGGACAGGGCGCTGAAAAACTGTTTTTT. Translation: CASSLGQGAEKLFF.